The 7 T cell receptor beta chains in this list originate from one sample, sequenced in a study of stem cell transplantation in POMP-related autoinflammatory disease. Clones were sequenced by immunoSEQ multiplex PCR, and TCRdb holds only the in-frame ones, with some missing. The sample lists more than 20,000 clones, approximately 85% occurring once. The sequencing here drew on CD4+ T cells from PBMCs, taken before stem cell transplantation. The receptor set was obtained from a human donor with POMP-related autoinflammation and immune dysregulation (PRAID).

The chain recombines TRBV7-9 with TRBJ2-3; unclear D gene. This CDR3 is 15 amino acids long. Per germline, CDR1 SEHNR and CDR2 FQNEAQ (reference sequence). V dropped 0 bases and J dropped 4 bases, with 11 bases sitting between them. The CDR3 DNA sequence: TGTGCCAGCAGCTTAGCAGCAAGCCCCCCAGATACGCAGTATTTT. This encodes CASSLAASPPDTQYF.

This clone was seen only once. The V call is TRBV6-6, the J call TRBJ1-5; D is unclear. The V gene lost 4 bases and the J gene lost 2 bases, with 9 bases spanning the gap. In germline, CDR1 is MNHNY, CDR2 SVGAGI (reference sequence). The CDR3 has 14 amino acids. This CDR3 reads CASSLGYGNQPQHF. CDR3 coding DNA: TGTGCCAGCAGTTTGGGTTACGGCAATCAGCCCCAGCATTTT.

The V call is TRBV5-8, the J call TRBJ1-2; 7 bases align to TRBD1. The CDR3 is made up of 15 amino acids. With 0 bases clipped from V and 4 bases from J, the junction kept 6 bases outside the gene matches. Germline V lookup: CDR1 SGHTS, CDR2 YDEGEE. CDR3 loop: CASSLGQGVGYGYTF. The CDR3 DNA sequence: TGTGCCAGCAGCTTGGGTCAGGGGGTCGGCTATGGCTACACCTTC.

Only a few counts were recorded for this clone. The chain couples TRBV30 to TRBJ2-2, with 9 nucleotides matching TRBD1. CDR1 GTSNPN and CDR2 SVGIG come from the germline V gene (reference sequence). V gave up 0 bases and J gave up 7 bases; unmatched junction bases: 3. The CDR3 totals 14 residues. The DNA of the CDR3 is TGTGCCTGGAGTGTTGACAGGGGGATCGGGGAGCTGTTTTTT. It codes for CAWSVDRGIGELFF.

The genes are TRBV4-2 and TRBJ2-7; 11 bases agree with TRBD2. Germline lookup yields CDR1 LGHNA and CDR2 YNFKEQ. The CDR3 totals 16 residues. With 1 base clipped from V and 3 bases from J, the junction kept 5 bases outside the gene matches. The CDR3 sequence: CASSQVPGLAVYEQYF. As DNA, the CDR3 is TGTGCCAGCAGCCAAGTCCCGGGACTAGCGGTCTACGAGCAGTACTTC.

The rearrangement uses TRBV11-3 and TRBJ2-7; D remains unclear. Germline CDR1 reads SGHNT; CDR2 reads YENEEA. V was shortened by 0 bases and J by 2 bases, with 11 bases between the two germline ends. The CDR3 sequence is 15 residues long. This CDR3 reads CASSLDSGLTYEQYF. The DNA of the CDR3 is TGTGCCAGCAGCTTAGATTCAGGCTTAACCTACGAGCAGTACTTC.

This clone showed up just a few times. The chain couples TRBV5-4 to TRBJ2-1; weak D call: TRBD2 (7 bases). With 4 bases removed from V and 7 bases from J, the gap between germline ends came to 18 bases. CDR3 length: 15 residues. Germline lookup yields CDR1 SGHNT and CDR2 YYREEE (reference sequence). The CDR3 here is CASSQRGEGVNEQFF. Here the CDR3 DNA reads TGTGCCAGCAGCCAGAGGGGGGAGGGGGTAAATGAGCAGTTCTTC.